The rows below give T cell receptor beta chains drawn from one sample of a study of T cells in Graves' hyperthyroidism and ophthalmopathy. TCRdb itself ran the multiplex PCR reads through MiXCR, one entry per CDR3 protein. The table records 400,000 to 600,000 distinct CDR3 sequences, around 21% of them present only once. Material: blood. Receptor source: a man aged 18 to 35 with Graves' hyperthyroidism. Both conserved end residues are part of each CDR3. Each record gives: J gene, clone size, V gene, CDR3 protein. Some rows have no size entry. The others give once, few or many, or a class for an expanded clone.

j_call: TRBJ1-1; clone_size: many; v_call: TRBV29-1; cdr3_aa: CSVVGQGVDTEAFF
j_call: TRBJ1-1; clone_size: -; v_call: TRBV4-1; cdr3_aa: CASSQASGTLLSDTEAFF
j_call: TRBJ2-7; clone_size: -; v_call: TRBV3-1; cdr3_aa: CASSPGRGPTYEQYF
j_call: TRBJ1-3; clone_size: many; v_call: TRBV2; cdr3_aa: CASSPGPPSGNTIYF
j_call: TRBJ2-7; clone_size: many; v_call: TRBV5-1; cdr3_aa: CASSLDIRDEQYF
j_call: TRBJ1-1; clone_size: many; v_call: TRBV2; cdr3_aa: CASSKQRRNTEAFF
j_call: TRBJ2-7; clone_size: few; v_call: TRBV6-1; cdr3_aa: CASTPTWGGPTYEQYF
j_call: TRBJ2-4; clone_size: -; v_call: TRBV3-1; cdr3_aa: CASSQFPQLGIQYF
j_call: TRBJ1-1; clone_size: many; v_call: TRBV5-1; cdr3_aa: CASSLGTRAEAFF
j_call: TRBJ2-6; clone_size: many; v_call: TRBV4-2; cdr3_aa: CASSQDVESRIFGANVLTF
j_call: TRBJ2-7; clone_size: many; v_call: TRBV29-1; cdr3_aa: CSVEDWEGASYEQYF
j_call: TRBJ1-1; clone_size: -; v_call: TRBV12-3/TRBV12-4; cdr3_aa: CASSLPISNTEAFF
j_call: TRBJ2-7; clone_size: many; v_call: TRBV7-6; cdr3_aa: CASSLSGAPMEQYF